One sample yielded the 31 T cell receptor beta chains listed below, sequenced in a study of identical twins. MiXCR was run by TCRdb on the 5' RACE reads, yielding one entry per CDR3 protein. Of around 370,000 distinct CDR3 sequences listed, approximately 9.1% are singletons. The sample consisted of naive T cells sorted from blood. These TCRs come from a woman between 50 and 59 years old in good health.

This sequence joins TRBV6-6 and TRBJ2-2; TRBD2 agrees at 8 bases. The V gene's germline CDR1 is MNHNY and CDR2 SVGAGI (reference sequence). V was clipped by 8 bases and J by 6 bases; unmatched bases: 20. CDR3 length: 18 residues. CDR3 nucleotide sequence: TGTGCCAGCTCCGGGCCGGGGGGGCGGGAGCTGGGGGCCGGGGAGCTGTTTTTT. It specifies CASSGPGGRELGAGELFF.

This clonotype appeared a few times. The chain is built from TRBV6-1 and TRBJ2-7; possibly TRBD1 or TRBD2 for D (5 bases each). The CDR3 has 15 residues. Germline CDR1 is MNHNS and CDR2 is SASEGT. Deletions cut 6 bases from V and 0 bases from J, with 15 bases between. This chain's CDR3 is CASSLLRGPSYEQYV. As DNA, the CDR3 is TGTGCCAGCAGCCTACTGAGGGGTCCCTCCTACGAGCAGTACGTC.

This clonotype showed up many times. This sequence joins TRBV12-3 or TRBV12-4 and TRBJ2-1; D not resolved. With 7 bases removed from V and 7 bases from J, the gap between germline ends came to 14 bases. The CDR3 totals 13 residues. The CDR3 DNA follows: TGTGCCAGCACCCTGACGGGTCCAAATGAGCAGTTCTTC. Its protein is CASTLTGPNEQFF.

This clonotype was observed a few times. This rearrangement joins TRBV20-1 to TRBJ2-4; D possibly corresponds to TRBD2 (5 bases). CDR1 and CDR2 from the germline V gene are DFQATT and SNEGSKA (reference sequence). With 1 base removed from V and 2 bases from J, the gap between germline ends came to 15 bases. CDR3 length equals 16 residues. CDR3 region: CSARGGLNETKNIQYF. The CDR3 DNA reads TGCAGTGCTAGAGGAGGACTTAACGAGACCAAAAACATTCAGTACTTC.

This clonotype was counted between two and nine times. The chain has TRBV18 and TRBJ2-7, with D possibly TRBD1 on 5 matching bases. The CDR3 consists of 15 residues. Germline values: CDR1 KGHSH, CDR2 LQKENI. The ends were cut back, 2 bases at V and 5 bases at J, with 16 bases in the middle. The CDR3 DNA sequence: TGTGCCAGCTCACCAACCCGTACAGGCCTTGACGAGCAGTACGTC. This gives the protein CASSPTRTGLDEQYV.

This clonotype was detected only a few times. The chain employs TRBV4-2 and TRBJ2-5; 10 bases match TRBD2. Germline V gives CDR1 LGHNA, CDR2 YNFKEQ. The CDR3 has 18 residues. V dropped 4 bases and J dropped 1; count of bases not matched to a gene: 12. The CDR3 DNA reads TGTGCCAGCAGCCTAGGGGGAACGACTAGCGGGCTCCAAGAGACCCAGTACTTC. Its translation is CASSLGGTTSGLQETQYF.

This CDR3 reads CASSRSGGQTYEQYF. The CDR3 DNA is TGTGCCAGCAGCCGCAGCGGGGGACAGACCTACGAGCAGTACTTC. The V call is TRBV6-5, the J call TRBJ2-7, with D tentatively TRBD2 (8 bases). The CDR3 consists of 15 residues. V was trimmed by 6 bases and J by 2 bases, leaving 17 bases between them. Per germline, CDR1 MNHEY and CDR2 SVGAGI.

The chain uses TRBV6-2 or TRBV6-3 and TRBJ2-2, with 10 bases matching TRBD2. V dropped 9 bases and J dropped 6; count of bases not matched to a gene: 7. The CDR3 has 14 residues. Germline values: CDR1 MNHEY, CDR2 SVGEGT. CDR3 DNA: TGTGCCAGTGGGTTACTAGCGGGATCCGGGGAGCTGTTTTTT. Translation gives CASGLLAGSGELFF.

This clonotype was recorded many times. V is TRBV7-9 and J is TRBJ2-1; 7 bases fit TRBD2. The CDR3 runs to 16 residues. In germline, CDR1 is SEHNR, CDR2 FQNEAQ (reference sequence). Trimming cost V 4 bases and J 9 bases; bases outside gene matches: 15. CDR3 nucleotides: TGTGCCAGCAGCTCTACTAGCGTCCTTAGTGGGGGTGAGCAGTTCTTC. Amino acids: CASSSTSVLSGGEQFF.

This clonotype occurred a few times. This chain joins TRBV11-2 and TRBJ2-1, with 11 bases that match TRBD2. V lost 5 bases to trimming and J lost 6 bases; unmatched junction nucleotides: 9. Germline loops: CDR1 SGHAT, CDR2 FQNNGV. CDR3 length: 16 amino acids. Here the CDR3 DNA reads TGTGCCAGCAGCCCACCACTAGCGGGAGTACGCAATGAGCAGTTCTTC. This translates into CASSPPLAGVRNEQFF.

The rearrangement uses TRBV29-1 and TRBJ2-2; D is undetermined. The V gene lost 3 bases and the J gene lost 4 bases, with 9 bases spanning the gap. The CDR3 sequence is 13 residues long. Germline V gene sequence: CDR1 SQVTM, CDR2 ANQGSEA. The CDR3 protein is CSVDSGFTGELFF. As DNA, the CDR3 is TGCAGCGTTGATTCTGGTTTCACCGGGGAGCTGTTTTTT.

The CDR3 spells CASSLAGHNSPLHF. The CDR3 DNA reads as TGTGCCAGCAGCTTGGCAGGTCATAATTCACCCCTCCACTTT. This rearrangement joins TRBV7-8 to TRBJ1-6; no clear D gene. V was trimmed by 3 bases and J by 5 bases, leaving 8 bases between them. The CDR3 extends over 14 amino acids. Germline-derived CDR1 and CDR2 are SGHVS and FQNEAQ.

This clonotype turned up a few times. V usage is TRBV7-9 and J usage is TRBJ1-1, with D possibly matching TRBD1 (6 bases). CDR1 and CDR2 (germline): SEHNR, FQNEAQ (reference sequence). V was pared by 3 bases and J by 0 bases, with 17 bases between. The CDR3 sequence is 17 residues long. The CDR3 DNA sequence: TGTGCCAGCAGCTTTACAGGGTCCTCTGGGTTGAACACTGAAGCTTTCTTT. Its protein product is CASSFTGSSGLNTEAFF.

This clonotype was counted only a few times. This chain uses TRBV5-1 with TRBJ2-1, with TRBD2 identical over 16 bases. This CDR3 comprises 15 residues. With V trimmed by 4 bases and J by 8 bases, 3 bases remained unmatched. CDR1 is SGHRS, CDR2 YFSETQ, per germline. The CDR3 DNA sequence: TGCGCCAGCAGCGAGGGACTAGCGGGAGGGTATGAGCAGTTCTTC. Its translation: CASSEGLAGGYEQFF.

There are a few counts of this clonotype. The CDR3 sequence: CASSNGRLGRTGGWNTEAFF. The DNA of the CDR3 is TGCGCCAGCAGCAATGGACGTTTGGGTCGGACAGGGGGCTGGAACACTGAAGCTTTCTTT. The genes are TRBV4-1 and TRBJ1-1; 11 bases fit TRBD1. CDR1 MGHRA and CDR2 YSYEKL come from the germline V gene. The CDR3 consists of 20 residues. V was pared by 5 bases and J by 1 base, with 18 bases of the junction left unmatched.

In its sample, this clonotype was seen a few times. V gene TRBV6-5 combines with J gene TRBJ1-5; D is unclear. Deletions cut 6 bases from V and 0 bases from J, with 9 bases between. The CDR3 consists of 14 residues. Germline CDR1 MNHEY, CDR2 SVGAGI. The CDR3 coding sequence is TGTGCCAGCAGCCGGCGCGGTAGCAATCAGCCCCAGCATTTT. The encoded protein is CASSRRGSNQPQHF.

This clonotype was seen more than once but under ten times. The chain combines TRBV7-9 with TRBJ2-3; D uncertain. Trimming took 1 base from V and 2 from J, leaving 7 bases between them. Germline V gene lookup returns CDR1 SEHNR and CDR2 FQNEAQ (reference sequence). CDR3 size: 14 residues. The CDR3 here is CASSLVSYTDTQYF. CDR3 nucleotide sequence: TGTGCCAGCAGCTTAGTCTCATACACAGATACGCAGTATTTT.

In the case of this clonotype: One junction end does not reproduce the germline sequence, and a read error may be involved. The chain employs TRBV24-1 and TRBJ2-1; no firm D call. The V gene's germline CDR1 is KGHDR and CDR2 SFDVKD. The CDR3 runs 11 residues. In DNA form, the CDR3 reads TGTGCCACCAGTGATTTCCCGTGGTTCACTTTC. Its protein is CATSDFPWFTF.

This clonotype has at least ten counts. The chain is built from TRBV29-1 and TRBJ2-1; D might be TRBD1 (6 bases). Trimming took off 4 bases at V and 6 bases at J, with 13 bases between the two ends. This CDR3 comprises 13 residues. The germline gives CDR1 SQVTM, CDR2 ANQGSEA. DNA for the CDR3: TGCAGCGTTGGGCTAGGCAGGGGCAATGAGCAGTTCTTC. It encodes CSVGLGRGNEQFF.

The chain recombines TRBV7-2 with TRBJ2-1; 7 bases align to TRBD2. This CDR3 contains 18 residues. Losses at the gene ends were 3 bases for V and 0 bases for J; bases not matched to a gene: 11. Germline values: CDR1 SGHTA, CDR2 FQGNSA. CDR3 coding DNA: TGTGCCAGCAGCTTTGAATTAGCGGGTACGAGCTCCTACAATGAGCAGTTCTTC. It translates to CASSFELAGTSSYNEQFF.

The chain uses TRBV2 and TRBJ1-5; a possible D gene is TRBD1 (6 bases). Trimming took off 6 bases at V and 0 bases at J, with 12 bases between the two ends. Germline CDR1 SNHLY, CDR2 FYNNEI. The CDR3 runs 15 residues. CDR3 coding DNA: TGTGCCAGCAGGAGGACAGATTTTAGCAATCAGCCCCAGCATTTT. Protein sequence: CASRRTDFSNQPQHF.

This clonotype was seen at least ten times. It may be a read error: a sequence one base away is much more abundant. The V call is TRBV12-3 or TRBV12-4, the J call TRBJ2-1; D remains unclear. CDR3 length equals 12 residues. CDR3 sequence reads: CASSLSSNEQFF. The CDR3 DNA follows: TGTGCCAGCAGTTTATCCTCCAATGAGCAGTTCTTC.

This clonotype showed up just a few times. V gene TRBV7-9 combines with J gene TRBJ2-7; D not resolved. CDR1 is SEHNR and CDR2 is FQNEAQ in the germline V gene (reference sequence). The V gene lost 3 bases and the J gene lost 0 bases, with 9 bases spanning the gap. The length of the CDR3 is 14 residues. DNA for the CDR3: TGTGCCAGCAGCTTTAGCTCCATCTCCTACGAGCAGTACTTC. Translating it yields CASSFSSISYEQYF.

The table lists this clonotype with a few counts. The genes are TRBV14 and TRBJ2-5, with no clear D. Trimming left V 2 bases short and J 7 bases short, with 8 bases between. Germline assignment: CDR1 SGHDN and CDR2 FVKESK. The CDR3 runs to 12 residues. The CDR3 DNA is TGTGCCAGCAGCCAATTCCACGGGACCCAGTACTTC. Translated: CASSQFHGTQYF.

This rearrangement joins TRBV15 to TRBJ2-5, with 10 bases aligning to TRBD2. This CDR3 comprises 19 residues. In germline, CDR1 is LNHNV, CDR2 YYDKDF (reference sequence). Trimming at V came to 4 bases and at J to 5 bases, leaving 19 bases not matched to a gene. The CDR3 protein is CATSKYSLSKLAGMETQYF. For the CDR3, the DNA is TGTGCCACCAGCAAATATTCTCTGTCGAAACTAGCGGGAATGGAGACCCAGTACTTC.

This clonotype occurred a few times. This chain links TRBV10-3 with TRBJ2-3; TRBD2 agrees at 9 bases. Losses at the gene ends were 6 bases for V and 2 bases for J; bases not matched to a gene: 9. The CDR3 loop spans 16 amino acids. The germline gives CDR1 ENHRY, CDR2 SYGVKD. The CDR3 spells CAISNLPSGITDTQYF. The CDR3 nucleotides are TGTGCCATCAGCAACCTTCCTAGCGGGATCACAGATACGCAGTATTTT.

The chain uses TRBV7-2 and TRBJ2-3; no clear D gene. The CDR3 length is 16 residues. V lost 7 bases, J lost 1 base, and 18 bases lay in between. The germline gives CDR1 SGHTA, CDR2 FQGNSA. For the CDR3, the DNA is TGTGCCAGCACCCTCGTCCGGACCTTCGGCACAGATACGCAGTATTTT. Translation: CASTLVRTFGTDTQYF.

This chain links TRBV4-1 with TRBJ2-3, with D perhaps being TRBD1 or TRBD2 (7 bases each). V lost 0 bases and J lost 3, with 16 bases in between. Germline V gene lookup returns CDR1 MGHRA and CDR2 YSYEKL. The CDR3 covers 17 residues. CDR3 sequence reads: CASSQEGGGDRTDTQYF. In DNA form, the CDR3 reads TGCGCCAGCAGCCAAGAGGGAGGGGGCGATAGGACAGATACGCAGTATTTT.

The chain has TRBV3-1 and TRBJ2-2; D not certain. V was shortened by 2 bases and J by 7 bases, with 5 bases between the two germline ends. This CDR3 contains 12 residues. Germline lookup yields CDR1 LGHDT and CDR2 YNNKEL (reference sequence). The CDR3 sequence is CASSQHIGELFF. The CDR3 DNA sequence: TGTGCCAGCAGCCAACACATCGGGGAGCTGTTTTTT.

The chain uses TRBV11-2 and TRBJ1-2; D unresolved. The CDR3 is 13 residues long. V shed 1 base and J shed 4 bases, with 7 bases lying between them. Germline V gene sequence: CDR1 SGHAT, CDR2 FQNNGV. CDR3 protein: CASSLVQTYGYTF. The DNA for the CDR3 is TGTGCCAGCAGCTTAGTGCAAACCTATGGCTACACCTTC.

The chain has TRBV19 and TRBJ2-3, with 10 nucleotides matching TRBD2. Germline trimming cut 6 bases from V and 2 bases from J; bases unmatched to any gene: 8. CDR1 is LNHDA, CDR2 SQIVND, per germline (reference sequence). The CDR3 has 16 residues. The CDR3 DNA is TGTGCCAGTAGAAGCTCCCTAGCGGGAGTCACAGATACGCAGTATTTT. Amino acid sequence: CASRSSLAGVTDTQYF.